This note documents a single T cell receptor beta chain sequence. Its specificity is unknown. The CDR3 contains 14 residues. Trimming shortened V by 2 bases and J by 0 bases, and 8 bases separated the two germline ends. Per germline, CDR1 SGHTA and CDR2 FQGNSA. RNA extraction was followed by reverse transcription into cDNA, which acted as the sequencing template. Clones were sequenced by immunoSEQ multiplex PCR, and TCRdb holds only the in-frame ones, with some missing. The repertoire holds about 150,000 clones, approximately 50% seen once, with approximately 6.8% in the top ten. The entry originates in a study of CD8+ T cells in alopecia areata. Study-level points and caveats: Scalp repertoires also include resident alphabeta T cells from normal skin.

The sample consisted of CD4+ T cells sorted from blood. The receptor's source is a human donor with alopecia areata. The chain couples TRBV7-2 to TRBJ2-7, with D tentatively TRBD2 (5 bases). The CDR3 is CASSLSGTSYEQYF. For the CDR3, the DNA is TGTGCCAGCAGCTTAAGCGGTACCTCCTACGAGCAGTACTTC.